The clone carrying this T cell receptor (beta chain) was seen more than once but under ten times. Random hexamers were used to reverse transcribe an amount of roughly 0.45 to 1 ug RNA. TCRdb re-called the immunoSEQ multiplex PCR reads with MiXCR, one entry per CDR3 protein. The sample holds 100,000 to 150,000 distinct CDR3 sequences; 90% to 95% are singletons and the top ten take roughly 0.3%. This record comes from a study of CD8 T cells in Susac syndrome. The CDR3 contains 16 residues. The V gene end was trimmed by 4 bases and the J gene end by 9 bases; junction bases not matched to a gene: 7. Per germline, CDR1 LGHNA and CDR2 YSLEER. The authors carried out high-throughput sequencing of TCR beta. They applied it to CD8+ and CD4+ T cells obtained from blood. The multiple sclerosis control group comprised treatment-naive patients with stable or active relapsing-remitting disease.

Sequencing input: CD8+ T cells from PBMCs. The receptor was isolated from a human donor with multiple sclerosis. This chain joins TRBV4-3 and TRBJ2-2, with 14 bases matching TRBD2. The CDR3 reads CASSLGLAGGARELFF. CDR3 in DNA: TGCGCCAGCAGCCTCGGACTAGCGGGAGGTGCCAGGGAGCTGTTTTTT.